Below are 31 T cell receptor beta chains sequenced from a single sample in a study of T cells in Graves' hyperthyroidism and ophthalmopathy. Amplification of TCR beta CDR3 regions used RNA as the template. The TCR CDR3 first-round RT-PCR relied on the HTBI primer set. TCRdb ran MiXCR on the multiplex PCR reads and lists one entry per CDR3 protein. This table holds under 300,000 distinct CDR3 sequences, 13% found once. Sequencing was carried out using blood. All receptors come from a woman in her 30s with Graves' hyperthyroidism that later progressed to Graves' ophthalmopathy.

In this sample, this clonotype turned up many times. The chain is built from TRBV7-9 and TRBJ2-2, with D uncertain. The germline V gene has CDR1 SEHNR and CDR2 FQNEAQ (reference sequence). V was shortened by 1 base and J by 9 bases, with 9 bases between the two germline ends. This CDR3 contains 13 residues. The CDR3 is CASSLVVGRELFF. The CDR3 DNA reads TGTGCCAGCAGCTTAGTTGTCGGCAGGGAGCTGTTTTTT.

The chain has TRBV5-6 and TRBJ2-5; D call uncertain. The germline V gene encodes CDR1 SGHDT and CDR2 YYEEEE. Trimming left V 0 bases short and J 5 bases short, with 17 bases between. The CDR3 is made up of 16 amino acids. CDR3 loop: CASSLVGRSGGETQYF. CDR3 coding DNA: TGTGCCAGCAGCTTGGTAGGACGGTCGGGTGGGGAGACCCAGTACTTC.

On this clonotype itself: This clone may be a read error of a much larger clone one base away. V is TRBV19 and J is TRBJ1-1; D might be TRBD1 (6 bases). Trimming took off 1 base at V and 4 bases at J, with 10 bases between the two ends. There are 14 residues in the CDR3. Looked up from germline, CDR1 is LNHDA and CDR2 is SQIVND (reference sequence). Written as DNA, the CDR3 is TGTGCCAGTAGTATAGGAGAGGACAGCACTGAAGCTTTCTTT. Its translation is CASSIGEDSTEAFF.

There are many counts of this clonotype. This chain links TRBV12-3 or TRBV12-4 with TRBJ2-2; D assignment may be TRBD1 or TRBD2 (5 bases each). The ends were cut back, 9 bases at V and 7 bases at J, with 9 bases in the middle. The length of the CDR3 is 11 residues. The CDR3 sequence: CASTRGGELFF. The CDR3 coding sequence is TGTGCCAGTACTAGGGGCGGGGAGCTGTTTTTT.

V usage is TRBV5-1 and J usage is TRBJ2-7, with 9 bases identical to TRBD2. The V and J ends lost 4 bases and 7 bases, in that order; junction bases with no gene match: 6. This CDR3 spans 13 amino acids. Germline V CDR1 and CDR2: SGHRS, YFSETQ. The DNA of the CDR3 is TGCGCCAGCAGCGCCCTAGCGGGGAGTGAGCAGTACTTC. Protein: CASSALAGSEQYF.

The J gene is TRBJ1-2, the V gene TRBV5-1, with 7 positions matching TRBD1. Germline assignment: CDR1 SGHRS and CDR2 YFSETQ. J gave up 0 bases and V 2 bases, and 10 bases lay outside the gene matches. This CDR3 has 17 amino acids. The CDR3 coding sequence is TGCGCCAGCAGCTTTGCCCGGGACAGACAACCTAACTATGGCTACACCTTC. This translates into CASSFARDRQPNYGYTF.

There are many counts of this clonotype. The chain employs TRBV7-2 and TRBJ1-1, with D possibly being TRBD1 (5 bases). The CDR3 totals 14 residues. Trimming shortened V by 2 bases and J by 6 bases, and 13 bases separated the two germline ends. The V gene's germline CDR1 is SGHTA and CDR2 FQGNSA. The CDR3 is CASSLTQGGPEAFF. The CDR3 DNA follows: TGTGCCAGCAGCTTAACTCAGGGAGGCCCTGAAGCTTTCTTT.

This clonotype was counted many times. The V gene is TRBV15, the J gene TRBJ2-7; TRBD2 might be the D (5 bases). Germline lookup yields CDR1 LNHNV and CDR2 YYDKDF (reference sequence). Trimming cost V 1 base and J 4 bases, with 11 bases left between them. This CDR3 contains 14 residues. In nucleotides, the CDR3 is TGTGCCACCAGCAGAGCGGACTCCGTTTACGAGCAGTACTTC. Its protein is CATSRADSVYEQYF.

The gene calls are TRBV10-3 and TRBJ2-7, with a possible D match to TRBD2 (6 bases). CDR1 ENHRY and CDR2 SYGVKD come from the germline V gene. The CDR3 is made up of 14 amino acids. The V gene lost 2 bases and the J gene lost 0 bases, with 8 bases spanning the gap. CDR3 nucleotides: TGTGCCATCAGTGAGCGGAGGGGCTCCTACGAGCAGTACTTC. Protein sequence: CAISERRGSYEQYF.

This clonotype was detected a few times. The rearrangement uses TRBV7-8 and TRBJ2-1, with D possibly being TRBD2 (7 bases). Trimming took 7 bases from V and 9 from J, leaving 22 bases between them. The germline CDR1 and CDR2 sequences are SGHVS and FQNEAQ. CDR3 length equals 15 residues. The CDR3 region has the DNA TGTGCCAGCAAGCGGGGCAGGGGTTCGGTGGGTGAGCAGTTCTTC. Protein product: CASKRGRGSVGEQFF.

This sequence joins TRBV20-1 and TRBJ2-7, with TRBD1 as a possible D gene (8 bases). This CDR3 has 15 amino acids. V lost 5 bases and J 3 bases, leaving 20 bases between the germline ends. Per germline, CDR1 DFQATT and CDR2 SNEGSKA (reference sequence). CDR3 amino acids: CSASTGGEGGYEQYF. DNA of the CDR3: TGCAGTGCTTCTACAGGGGGGGAGGGTGGCTACGAGCAGTACTTC.

The sample holds a few counts of this clonotype. The rearrangement uses TRBV7-2 and TRBJ2-4; 8 positions match TRBD2. From germline, CDR1 is SGHTA and CDR2 FQGNSA. J was trimmed by 15 bases and V by 3 bases; bases with no gene match: 10. CDR3 length: 13 residues. CDR3 loop: CASSLVGGGGSYF. CDR3 DNA sequence: TGTGCCAGCAGCTTGGTCGGGGGGGGGGGATCGTACTTC.

This clonotype was seen repeatedly, ten times or more. The J gene is TRBJ2-5, the V gene TRBV27, with a possible D match to TRBD2 (5 bases). Germline V gene lookup returns CDR1 MNHEY and CDR2 SMNVEV (reference sequence). This CDR3 has 14 residues. Trimming pared 5 bases from V and 4 bases from J, leaving 14 bases between. The CDR3 here is CASSSVGVGETQYF. Here the CDR3 DNA reads TGTGCCAGCAGTAGTGTGGGAGTTGGAGAGACCCAGTACTTC.

This chain connects TRBV2 to TRBJ1-2; tentatively, D is TRBD1 (6 bases). Trimming stripped 4 bases from V and 1 base from J, with 13 bases between. The CDR3 is made up of 15 amino acids. From germline, CDR1 is SNHLY and CDR2 FYNNEI. The CDR3 loop is CASSGETGYNYGYTF. CDR3 DNA: TGTGCCAGCAGTGGAGAAACAGGGTATAACTATGGCTACACCTTC. The full variable domain, with the rest looked up from reference TRBV2 and TRBJ1-2, is EPEVTQTPSHQVTQMGQEVILRCVPISNHLYFYWYRQILGQKVEFLVSFYNNEISEKSEIFDDQFSVERPDGSNFTLKIRSTKLEDSAMYFCASSGETGYNYGYTFGSGTRLTVV.

In its sample, this clonotype was seen many times. The chain couples TRBV7-2 to TRBJ2-5; TRBD1 is a possible D gene (5 bases). The CDR3 contains 15 residues. From germline, CDR1 is SGHTA and CDR2 FQGNSA. V was cut by 5 bases and J by 2 bases, with 15 bases left in between. CDR3: CASSLQTARQETQYF. The DNA of the CDR3 is TGTGCCAGCAGCCTTCAGACAGCTCGTCAAGAGACCCAGTACTTC.

This clonotype was observed many times. The rearrangement joins TRBV28 to TRBJ1-2; 7 nucleotides agree with TRBD1. Germline V gene data show CDR1 as MDHEN and CDR2 as SYDVKM. The CDR3 has 15 residues. The V segment lost 4 bases and the J segment 4 bases; nucleotides outside the gene matches: 9. CDR3 region: CASSSTGLKGYGYTF. CDR3 DNA sequence: TGTGCCAGCAGTTCGACAGGGTTGAAGGGCTATGGCTACACCTTC.

The chain links TRBV5-1 to TRBJ1-1, with D possibly matching TRBD1 (6 bases). Germline assignment: CDR1 SGHRS and CDR2 YFSETQ. With 2 bases removed from V and 0 bases from J, the gap between germline ends came to 14 bases. The CDR3 contains 16 residues. CDR3 sequence reads: CASSLRTVQMNTEAFF. The CDR3 nucleotides are TGCGCCAGCAGCTTACGGACAGTACAAATGAACACTGAAGCTTTCTTT.

V and J are TRBV11-1 and TRBJ2-1, with 9 bases fitting TRBD2. The CDR3 covers 14 residues. CDR1 is SGHAT and CDR2 is FQDESV in the germline V gene (reference sequence). With 5 bases clipped from V and 5 bases from J, the junction kept 4 bases outside the gene matches. The CDR3 spells CASSQTSGNNEQFF. For the CDR3, the DNA is TGTGCCAGCAGCCAGACTAGCGGAAACAATGAGCAGTTCTTC. Full variable domain (outside the CDR3, taken from reference TRBV11-1 and TRBJ2-1): EAEVAQSPRYKITEKSQAVAFWCDPISGHATLYWYRQILGQGPELLVQFQDESVVDDSQLPKDRFSAERLKGVDSTLKIQPAELGDSAMYLCASSQTSGNNEQFFGPGTRLTVL.

In this sample, this clonotype turned up many times. The rearrangement joins TRBV5-1 to TRBJ2-3, with TRBD2 identical over 13 bases. Germline V gene data show CDR1 as SGHRS and CDR2 as YFSETQ. J lost 11 bases, V lost 0 bases, and 3 bases had no gene match. The CDR3 covers 14 residues. The CDR3 loop is CASSLGTSGSQQYF. As DNA, the CDR3 is TGCGCCAGCAGCTTGGGGACTAGCGGGAGTCAGCAGTATTTT.

This clonotype was counted at least ten times. The chain links TRBV7-3 to TRBJ1-2; D may be TRBD1 (5 bases). CDR3 length: 14 amino acids. Trimming shortened V by 0 bases and J by 6 bases, and 11 bases separated the two germline ends. In germline, CDR1 is SGHTA, CDR2 FQGTGA. The CDR3 here is CASSLTQAADGYTF. CDR3 DNA: TGTGCCAGCAGCTTAACACAGGCGGCTGATGGCTACACCTTC.

In regard to this clonotype: An end of the junction does not agree with germline; a read error may underlie this. The J gene is TRBJ2-7, the V gene TRBV12-3 or TRBV12-4; D possibly corresponds to TRBD2 (6 bases). The CDR3 covers 14 residues. The CDR3: CASSSRDFRGEQYF. CDR3 in DNA: TGTGCCAGTAGTTCCCGGGACTTCCGGGGCGAGCAGTACTTC.

This clonotype was observed many times. This chain joins TRBV24-1 and TRBJ2-1; 12 bases agree with TRBD2. V was clipped by 0 bases and J by 6 bases; unmatched bases: 2. From germline, CDR1 is KGHDR and CDR2 SFDVKD. The CDR3 totals 16 residues. CDR3 sequence: CATSDLTSGRRNEQFF. The CDR3 DNA is TGTGCCACCAGTGATTTGACTAGCGGGAGGCGCAATGAGCAGTTCTTC.

The table lists this clonotype with many counts. The chain recombines TRBV4-2 with TRBJ1-1; no reliable D call. The CDR3 length is 16 residues. Germline V gene data show CDR1 as LGHNA and CDR2 as YNFKEQ. Trimming removed 0 bases at V and 0 bases at J, with 11 bases between. This CDR3 is CASSQDWSSVNTEAFF. CDR3 DNA sequence: TGTGCCAGCAGCCAAGATTGGTCTTCCGTGAACACTGAAGCTTTCTTT.

This clonotype has at least ten counts. This CDR3 reads CASSSPSGRANIQYF. In nucleotides, the CDR3 is TGTGCCAGCAGTTCACCTAGCGGGAGGGCCAACATTCAGTACTTC. V gene TRBV28 combines with J gene TRBJ2-4; 12 nucleotides line up with TRBD2. The trim removed 4 bases at V and 7 bases at J, leaving 5 bases unmatched. CDR1 is MDHEN and CDR2 is SYDVKM in the germline V gene. The CDR3 has 15 residues. Full variable domain (outside the CDR3, taken from reference TRBV28 and TRBJ2-4): DVKVTQSSRYLVKRTGEKVFLECVQDMDHENMFWYRQDPGLGLRLIYFSYDVKMKEKGDIPEGYSVSREKKERFSLILESASTNQTSMYLCASSSPSGRANIQYFGAGTRLSVL.

This clonotype was recorded many times. The gene calls are TRBV19 and TRBJ2-1; TRBD2 matches 14 bases. The CDR3 has 16 amino acids. The V and J ends lost 5 bases and 4 bases, in that order; junction bases with no gene match: 4. Germline V gene data show CDR1 as LNHDA and CDR2 as SQIVND (reference sequence). Here the CDR3 DNA reads TGTGCCAGTAGTGCGACTAGCGGGAGGGGATACAATGAGCAGTTCTTC. It translates to CASSATSGRGYNEQFF.

The sample holds many counts of this clonotype. J is TRBJ2-7 and V is TRBV6-6, with D perhaps being TRBD1 or TRBD2 (5 bases each). Germline CDR1 and CDR2: MNHNY and SVGAGI (reference sequence). This CDR3 region has 18 residues. Trimming left V 0 bases short and J 1 base short, with 19 bases between. This chain's CDR3 is CASSYSISGTELSYEQYF. CDR3 DNA: TGTGCCAGCAGTTACTCGATATCCGGGACCGAACTTTCCTACGAGCAGTACTTC.

This chain connects TRBV3-1 to TRBJ1-2, with a possible D match to TRBD1 (5 bases). Germline V gene data show CDR1 as LGHDT and CDR2 as YNNKEL (reference sequence). The CDR3 sequence is 15 residues long. V lost 8 bases, J lost 4 bases, and 20 bases lay in between. The CDR3 DNA sequence: TGTGCCAGCCGCCCGGGGCCTCTAATTAGCTATGGCTACACCTTC. Protein sequence: CASRPGPLISYGYTF. The full variable domain, rest sourced from reference TRBV3-1 and TRBJ1-2, is DTAVSQTPKYLVTQMGNDKSIKCEQNLGHDTMYWYKQDSKKFLKIMFSYNNKELIINETVPNRFSPKSPDKAHLNLHINSLELGDSAVYFCASRPGPLISYGYTFGSGTRLTVV.

The J gene is TRBJ2-5, the V gene TRBV4-1; D gene unclear. Trimming stripped 2 bases from V and 4 bases from J, with 17 bases between. Germline values: CDR1 MGHRA, CDR2 YSYEKL. CDR3 size: 16 residues. DNA of the CDR3: TGCGCCAGCAGCCAAATTGCCGGGCGCGACGTAGAGACCCAGTACTTC. It is translated as CASSQIAGRDVETQYF.

This clonotype was detected ten times or more. This chain uses TRBV4-1 with TRBJ2-7, with a tentative D call TRBD2 (6 bases). CDR1 and CDR2 (germline): MGHRA, YSYEKL. The V end lost 1 base, the J end lost 0 bases, and 10 bases lay between the germline ends. This CDR3 is 15 amino acids long. The CDR3 DNA follows: TGCGCCAGCAGCCAAGTCTGGGAGGACTCCTACGAGCAGTACTTC. Its translation is CASSQVWEDSYEQYF.

The chain couples TRBV7-9 to TRBJ1-2; D is unclear. There are 15 residues in the CDR3. From germline, CDR1 is SEHNR and CDR2 FQNEAQ (reference sequence). V was shortened by 1 base and J by 1 base, with 10 bases between the two germline ends. The CDR3 DNA reads TGTGCCAGCAGCTTAGATGCGTGGGATAACTATGGCTACACCTTC. Protein product: CASSLDAWDNYGYTF.

This clonotype was found many times. This chain connects TRBV27 to TRBJ2-7; D tentatively reads TRBD1 or TRBD2 (5 bases each). The CDR3 is made up of 12 amino acids. The V end was cut by 6 bases, the J end by 6 bases, with 12 bases between. Germline V lookup: CDR1 MNHEY, CDR2 SMNVEV (reference sequence). The CDR3 DNA follows: TGTGCCAGCAGGGATCCAGGGAGCGAGCAGTACTTC. Protein sequence: CASRDPGSEQYF.